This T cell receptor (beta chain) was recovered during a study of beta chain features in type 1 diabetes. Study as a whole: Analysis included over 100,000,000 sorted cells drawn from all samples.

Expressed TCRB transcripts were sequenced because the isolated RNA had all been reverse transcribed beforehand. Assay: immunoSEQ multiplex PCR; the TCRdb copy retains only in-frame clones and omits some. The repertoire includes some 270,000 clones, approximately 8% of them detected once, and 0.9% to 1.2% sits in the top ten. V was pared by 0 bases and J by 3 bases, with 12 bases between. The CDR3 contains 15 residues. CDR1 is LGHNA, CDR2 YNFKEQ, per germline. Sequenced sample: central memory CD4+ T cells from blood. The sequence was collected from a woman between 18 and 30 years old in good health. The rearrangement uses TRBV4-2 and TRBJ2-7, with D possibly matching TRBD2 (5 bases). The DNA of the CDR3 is TGTGCCAGCAGCCAAGATTGGTCGCGGGTCTACGAGCAGTACTTC. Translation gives CASSQDWSRVYEQYF.